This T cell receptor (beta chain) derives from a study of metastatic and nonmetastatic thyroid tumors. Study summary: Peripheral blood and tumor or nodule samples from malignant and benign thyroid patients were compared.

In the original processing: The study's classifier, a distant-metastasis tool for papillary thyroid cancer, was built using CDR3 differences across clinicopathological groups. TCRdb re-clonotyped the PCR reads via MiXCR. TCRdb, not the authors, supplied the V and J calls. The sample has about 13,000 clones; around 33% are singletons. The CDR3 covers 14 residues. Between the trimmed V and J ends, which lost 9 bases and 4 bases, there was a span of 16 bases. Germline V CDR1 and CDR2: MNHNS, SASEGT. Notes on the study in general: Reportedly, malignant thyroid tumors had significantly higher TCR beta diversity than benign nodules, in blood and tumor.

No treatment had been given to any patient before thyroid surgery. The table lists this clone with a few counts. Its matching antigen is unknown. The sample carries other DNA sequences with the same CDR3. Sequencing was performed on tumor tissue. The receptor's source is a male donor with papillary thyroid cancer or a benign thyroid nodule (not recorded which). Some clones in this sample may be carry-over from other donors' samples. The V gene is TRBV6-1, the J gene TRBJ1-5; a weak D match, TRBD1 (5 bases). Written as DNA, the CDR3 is TGTGCCAGTAGCCGGGACGGCGAGAATCAGCCCCAGCATTTT. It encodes CASSRDGENQPQHF.